These 5 T cell receptor beta chains were sequenced from one sample in a study of cytomegalovirus exposure and HLA in healthy donors (dated 2017 in TCRdb). Library preparation used the immunoSEQ multiplex PCR assay. For the multiplex PCR, a mixture combining 60 forward primers for TCR Vbeta segments and 13 reverse primers for TCR Jbeta segments was used. TCRdb provides this immuneACCESS table in a form limited to in-frame rearrangements. Some clones are lacking; in checked studies, under half of them reflect an unresolved V gene, and why the rest are absent is not known. This sample is represented by 120,000 or so clones; 83% of them were singletons. About 3.5% of the sample belongs to the ten largest clones. Sequencing input: PBMCs. These receptors were collected from a woman aged 40 to 50 in good health and CMV-seropositive.

The chain has TRBV28 and TRBJ2-1; possible D gene TRBD2, 6 bases. The CDR3 contains 13 residues. Germline assignment: CDR1 MDHEN and CDR2 SYDVKM. Trimming took off 1 base at V and 9 bases at J, with 10 bases between the two ends. CDR3 DNA: TGTGCCAGCAGTTTATTAATGGGGGGTGAGCAGTTCTTC. This encodes CASSLLMGGEQFF.

The chain has TRBV7-8 and TRBJ2-3; 13 positions agree with TRBD2. The trim removed 5 bases at V and 6 bases at J, leaving 8 bases unmatched. Germline V gives CDR1 SGHVS, CDR2 FQNEAQ. This CDR3 region has 16 residues. As DNA, the CDR3 is TGTGCCAGCAGCCTGCCGGGACTAGCGGGAAGGGATACGCAGTATTTT. This sequence encodes CASSLPGLAGRDTQYF.

The chain recombines TRBV7-8 with TRBJ2-7; 9 bases map to TRBD1. Per germline, CDR1 SGHVS and CDR2 FQNEAQ. V lost 4 bases to trimming and J lost 4 bases; unmatched junction nucleotides: 5. The CDR3 loop spans 14 amino acids. CDR3 residues: CASSSRDRAYEQYF. The CDR3 nucleotides are TGTGCCAGCAGCTCCCGGGACAGGGCTTACGAGCAGTACTTC.

This clone was recorded only once. This chain links TRBV25-1 with TRBJ1-2, with unresolved D. Trimming shortened V by 4 bases and J by 8 bases, and 11 bases separated the two germline ends. CDR1 is MGHDK, CDR2 SYGVNS, per germline. The CDR3 is made up of 12 amino acids. DNA for the CDR3: TGTGCCAGCAGTGGAGTCGCGGAGGGCTACACCTTC. Residues: CASSGVAEGYTF.

The chain recombines TRBV25-1 with TRBJ2-1, with D perhaps matching TRBD2 (6 bases). V was pared by 3 bases and J by 5 bases, with 17 bases between. The CDR3 has 16 amino acids. Germline V gene data show CDR1 as MGHDK and CDR2 as SYGVNS. The CDR3 sequence: CASSDERRTNNNEQFF. DNA of the CDR3: TGTGCCAGCAGTGATGAAAGGAGGACTAACAACAATGAGCAGTTCTTC.